The clone carrying this TCR beta chain was counted many times. Its antigen is unknown. The data were obtained in a study of Graves' ophthalmopathy and Graves' hyperthyroidism. As the template, RNA transcripts were used to amplify TCR beta CDR3 regions. Second-round multiplex PCR followed a first-round RT-PCR using HTBI primers. Each CDR3 protein is one row after TCRdb ran MiXCR on the multiplex PCR reads. The sample carries 600,000 to 700,000 distinct CDR3 sequences, about two fifths recorded once. Having ophthalmopathy, the donors showed moderate-to-severe activity, CAS ≥3 and NOSPECS ≥4, with disease lasting under 3 months. Each diagnosis was determined on the basis of clinical symptoms, serum thyroxine, TRAb, thyroid ultrasound and orbital computed tomography. The V end was cut by 0 bases, the J end by 5 bases, with 16 bases between. The germline V gene encodes CDR1 MGHRA and CDR2 YSYEKL. There are 16 residues in the CDR3.

Regarding the study as a whole: Ophthalmopathy progression predictions by the model showed roughly 77% specificity and approximately 70% sensitivity.

The chain has TRBV4-1 and TRBJ2-5; tentative D call: TRBD2 (6 bases). What was sequenced was peripheral blood. The TCR was taken from an adult man with Graves' ophthalmopathy. CDR3 coding DNA: TGCGCCAGCAGCCAAGAGGCCCTAGCGAGTGGTGAGACCCAGTACTTC. This sequence encodes CASSQEALASGETQYF.